In its sample, the clone carrying this T cell receptor (beta chain) was seen many times. Diagnostic decisions used clinical symptoms, serum thyroxine and TRAb, thyroid ultrasound and orbital computed tomography. RNA transcripts yielded amplified TCR beta CDR3 regions. The primer set for the first-round RT-PCR of the TCR CDR3 was HTBI. TCRdb analysed the multiplex PCR reads with MiXCR anew, one entry per CDR3 protein. The sample records about 400,000 distinct CDR3 sequences, about 15% being singletons. The sample is drawn from a study of T cells in Graves' hyperthyroidism and ophthalmopathy. The CDR3 spans 15 residues. Germline-derived CDR1 and CDR2 are SGHRS and YFSETQ. The V gene end was trimmed by 3 bases and the J gene end by 3 bases; junction bases not matched to a gene: 6.

Sequencing was performed on blood. The chain links TRBV5-1 to TRBJ2-5; 9 nucleotides match TRBD1. This TCR derives from a woman between 18 and 30 years old with Graves' hyperthyroidism. The CDR3: CASSSGQGKEETQYF. The CDR3 region has the DNA TGCGCCAGCAGCTCAGGACAGGGGAAAGAAGAGACCCAGTACTTC. Full variable domain (rest looked up from reference TRBV5-1 and TRBJ2-5): KAGVTQTPRYLIKTRGQQVTLSCSPISGHRSVSWYQQTPGQGLQFLFEYFSETQRNKGNFPGRFSGRQFSNSRSEMNVSTLELGDSALYLCASSSGQGKEETQYFGPGTRLLVL.